This T cell receptor beta chain emerged from a study of technical replicates of blood from a few donors. J lost 4 bases, V lost 5 bases, and 9 bases had no gene match. Germline CDR1 and CDR2: SGHVS and FNYEAQ. CDR3 length: 15 residues. TCRdb's copy holds only in-frame clones and misses some; the assay was immunoSEQ multiplex PCR. The table has 85,000 to 100,000 clones, approximately 95% seen once; the top ten hold 0.2% to 0.3%. The source material was T cells isolated from PBMCs. This TCR was recovered from a human donor in good health. This chain joins TRBV7-6 and TRBJ2-3; 7 bases agree with TRBD2. CDR3 amino acids: CASSPRDYFPDTQYF. CDR3 sequence (DNA): TGTGCCAGCAGCCCCCGGGACTACTTCCCAGATACGCAGTATTTT.